This record covers a single T cell receptor beta chain. Its target is not known. The data were taken from a study of shared clonotypes between healthy human individuals. Background on the study: Contributing individuals were two females and three males aged 18 to 49.

Whole-study findings and limits: An expected dependence of interdonor clonotype sharing on sequencing depth was noted.

Healthy and HIV-negative, the adult donors had no recent acute infections or vaccinations. For every subset, genomic DNA was evenly distributed across several immunoSEQ plates. Using immunoSEQ multiplex PCR, the repertoire was profiled, and TCRdb retains in-frame clones only, with some absent. There are about 470,000 clones in the sample; roughly three quarters occur only once, and around 13% lies in the top ten. This CDR3 spans 14 amino acids. Germline V gives CDR1 LNHDA, CDR2 SQIVND (reference sequence). V was pared by 4 bases and J by 5 bases, with 14 bases between. The sequenced material came from PBMCs. The receptor's source is a woman between 40 and 50 years old in good health. Some clones in this sample may be carry-over from other donors' samples. The rearrangement joins TRBV19 to TRBJ2-5, with D tentatively TRBD1 or TRBD2 (5 bases each). CDR3 loop: CASSNYRDPETQYF. The CDR3 nucleotides read TGTGCCAGTAGTAACTACCGGGACCCTGAGACCCAGTACTTC.